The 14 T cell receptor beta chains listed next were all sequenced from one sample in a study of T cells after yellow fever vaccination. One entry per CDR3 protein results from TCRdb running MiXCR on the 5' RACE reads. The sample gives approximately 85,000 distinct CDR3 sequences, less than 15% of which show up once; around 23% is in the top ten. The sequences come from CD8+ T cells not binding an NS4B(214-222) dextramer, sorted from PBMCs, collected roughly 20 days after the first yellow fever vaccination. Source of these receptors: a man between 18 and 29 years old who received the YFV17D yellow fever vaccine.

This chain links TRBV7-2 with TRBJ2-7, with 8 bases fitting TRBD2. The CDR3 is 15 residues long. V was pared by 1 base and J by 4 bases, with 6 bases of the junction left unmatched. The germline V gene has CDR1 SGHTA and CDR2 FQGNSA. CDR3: CASSLGLAQYYEQYF. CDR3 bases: TGTGCCAGCAGCTTAGGACTAGCGCAGTATTACGAGCAGTACTTC.

The CDR3 DNA is TGTGCCAGCAGCTCCCTTAGCGGGGGGGCCATGGATACGCAGTATTTT. Amino acids: CASSSLSGGAMDTQYF. The V and J genes are TRBV7-9 and TRBJ2-3; 11 bases align to TRBD2. Germline values: CDR1 SEHNR, CDR2 FQNEAQ (reference sequence). The CDR3 runs to 16 residues. V dropped 4 bases and J dropped 6; count of bases not matched to a gene: 9.

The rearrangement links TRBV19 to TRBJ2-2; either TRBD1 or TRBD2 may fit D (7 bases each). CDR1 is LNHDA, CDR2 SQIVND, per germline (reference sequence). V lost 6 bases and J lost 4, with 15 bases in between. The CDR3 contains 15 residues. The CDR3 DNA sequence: TGTGCCAGTAGAGACAGGGAGGGAGGCACCGGGGAGCTGTTTTTT. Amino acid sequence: CASRDREGGTGELFF.

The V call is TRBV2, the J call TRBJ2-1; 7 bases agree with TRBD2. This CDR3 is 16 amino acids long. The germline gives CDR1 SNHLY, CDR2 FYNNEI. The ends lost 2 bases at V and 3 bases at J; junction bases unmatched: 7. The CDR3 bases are TGTGCCAGCAGTGAACCTCTACGGGGGGACTACAATGAGCAGTTCTTC. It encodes CASSEPLRGDYNEQFF.

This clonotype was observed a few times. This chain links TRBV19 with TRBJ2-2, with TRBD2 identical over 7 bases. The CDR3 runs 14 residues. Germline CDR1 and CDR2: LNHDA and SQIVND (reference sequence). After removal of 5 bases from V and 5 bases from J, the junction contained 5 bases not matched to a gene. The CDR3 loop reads CASSSWGGTGELFF. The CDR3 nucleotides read TGTGCCAGTAGTTCTTGGGGGGGAACCGGGGAGCTGTTTTTT.

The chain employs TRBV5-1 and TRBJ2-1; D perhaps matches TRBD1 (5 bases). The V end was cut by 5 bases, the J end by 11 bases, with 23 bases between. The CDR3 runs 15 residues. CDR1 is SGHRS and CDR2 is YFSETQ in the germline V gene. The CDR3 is CASSLSAGWGNKQFF. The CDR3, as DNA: TGCGCCAGCAGTCTGAGCGCAGGGTGGGGAAATAAGCAGTTCTTC.

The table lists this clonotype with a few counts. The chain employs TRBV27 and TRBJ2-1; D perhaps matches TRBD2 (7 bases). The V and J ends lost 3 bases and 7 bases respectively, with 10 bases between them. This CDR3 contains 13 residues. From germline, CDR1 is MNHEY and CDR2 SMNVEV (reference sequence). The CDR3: CASSLGGPNEQFF. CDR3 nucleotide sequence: TGTGCCAGCAGTTTGGGGGGGCCAAATGAGCAGTTCTTC.

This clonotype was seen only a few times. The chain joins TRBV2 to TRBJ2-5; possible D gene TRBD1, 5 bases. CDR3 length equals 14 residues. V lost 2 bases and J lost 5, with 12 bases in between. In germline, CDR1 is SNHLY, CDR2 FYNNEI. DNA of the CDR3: TGTGCCAGCAGTGAATCACCTTCAGGGGAGACCCAGTACTTC. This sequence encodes CASSESPSGETQYF.

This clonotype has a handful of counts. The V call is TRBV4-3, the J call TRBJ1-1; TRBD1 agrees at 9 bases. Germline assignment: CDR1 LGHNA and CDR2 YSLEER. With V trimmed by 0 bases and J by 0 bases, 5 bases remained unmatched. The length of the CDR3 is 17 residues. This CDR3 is CASSQDWTGVVNTEAFF. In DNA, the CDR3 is TGCGCCAGCAGCCAAGATTGGACAGGGGTGGTGAACACTGAAGCTTTCTTT.

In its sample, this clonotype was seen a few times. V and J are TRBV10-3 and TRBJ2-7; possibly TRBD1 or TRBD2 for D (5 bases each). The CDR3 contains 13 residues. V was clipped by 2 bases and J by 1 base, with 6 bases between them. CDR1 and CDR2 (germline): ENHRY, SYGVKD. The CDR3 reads CAISEEGSYEQYV. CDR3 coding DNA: TGTGCCATCAGTGAGGAGGGGTCCTACGAGCAGTACGTC.

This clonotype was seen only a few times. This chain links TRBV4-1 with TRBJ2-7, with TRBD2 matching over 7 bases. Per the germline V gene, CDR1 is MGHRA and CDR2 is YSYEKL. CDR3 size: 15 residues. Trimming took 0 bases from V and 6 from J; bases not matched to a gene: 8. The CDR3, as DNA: TGCGCCAGCAGCCAAGAGGCGGCGGGAGTGGGCGAGCAGTACGTC. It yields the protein CASSQEAAGVGEQYV.

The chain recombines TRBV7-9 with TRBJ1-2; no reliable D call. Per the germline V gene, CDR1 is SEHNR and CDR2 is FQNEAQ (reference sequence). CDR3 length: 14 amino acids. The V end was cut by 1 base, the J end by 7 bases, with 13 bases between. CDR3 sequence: CASSLGGPDGGYTF. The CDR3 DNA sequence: TGTGCCAGCAGCTTAGGAGGTCCCGACGGTGGCTACACCTTC.

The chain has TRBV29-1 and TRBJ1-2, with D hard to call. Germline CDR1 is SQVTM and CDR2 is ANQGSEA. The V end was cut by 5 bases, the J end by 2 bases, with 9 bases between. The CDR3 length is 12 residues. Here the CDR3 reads CSVPGGNYGYTF. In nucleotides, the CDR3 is TGCAGCGTTCCGGGAGGGAACTATGGCTACACCTTC.

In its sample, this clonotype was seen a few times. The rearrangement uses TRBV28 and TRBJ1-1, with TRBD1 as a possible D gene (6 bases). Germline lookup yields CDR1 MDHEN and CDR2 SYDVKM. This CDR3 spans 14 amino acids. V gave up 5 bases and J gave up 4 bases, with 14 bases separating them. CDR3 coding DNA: TGTGCCAGCAGTCCGATTACAGGGAGCACTGAAGCTTTCTTT. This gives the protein CASSPITGSTEAFF. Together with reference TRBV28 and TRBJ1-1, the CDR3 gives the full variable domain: DVKVTQSSRYLVKRTGEKVFLECVQDMDHENMFWYRQDPGLGLRLIYFSYDVKMKEKGDIPEGYSVSREKKERFSLILESASTNQTSMYLCASSPITGSTEAFFGQGTRLTVV.